This entry concerns a single T cell receptor beta chain. Data came from immunoSEQ multiplex PCR; TCRdb stores just in-frame clones and leaves some out. The profile covers 100,000 or so clones, with less than 90% appearing a single time and just under 2% taken by the ten largest. Germline assignment: CDR1 KGHSH and CDR2 LQKENI. Trimming shortened V by 3 bases and J by 2 bases, and 11 bases separated the two germline ends. This CDR3 comprises 15 residues. This specimen belongs to a study of blood T cell repertoires in COVID-19. Study overall: There were acute and convalescent COVID-19 samples, and they came from the United States, Italy and Spain. PBMCs, B-cell-depleted T cells, or T cells were the source of the cDNA or gDNA that made up the material.

This sequence was found in an older man with active or convalescent COVID-19. Sequencing input: peripheral blood. J is TRBJ1-3 and V is TRBV18; perhaps TRBD1 as D (5 bases). The CDR3 nucleotides are TGTGCCAGCTCACCTGGGGCAGAAACTGGAAACACCATATATTTT. Its protein is CASSPGAETGNTIYF.